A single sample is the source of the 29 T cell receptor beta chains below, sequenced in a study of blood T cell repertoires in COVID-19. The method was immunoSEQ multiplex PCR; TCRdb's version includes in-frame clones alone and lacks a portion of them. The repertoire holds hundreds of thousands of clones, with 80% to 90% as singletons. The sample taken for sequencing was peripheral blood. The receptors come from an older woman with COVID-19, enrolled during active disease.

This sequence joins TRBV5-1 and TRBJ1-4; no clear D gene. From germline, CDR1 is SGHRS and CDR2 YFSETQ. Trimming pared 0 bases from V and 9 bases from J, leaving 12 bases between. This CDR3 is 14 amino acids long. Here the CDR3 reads CASSLATSPQKLFF. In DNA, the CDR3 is TGCGCCAGCAGCTTGGCCACAAGTCCGCAAAAACTGTTTTTT.

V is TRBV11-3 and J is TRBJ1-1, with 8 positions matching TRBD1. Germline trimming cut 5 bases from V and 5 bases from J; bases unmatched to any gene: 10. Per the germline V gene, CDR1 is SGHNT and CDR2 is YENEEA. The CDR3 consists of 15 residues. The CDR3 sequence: CASSPRQGPPTEAFF. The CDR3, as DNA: TGTGCCAGCAGCCCGCGACAGGGGCCCCCGACTGAAGCTTTCTTT. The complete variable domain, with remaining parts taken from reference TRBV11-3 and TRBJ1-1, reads EAGVVQSPRYKIIEKKQPVAFWCNPISGHNTLYWYLQNLGQGPELLIRYENEEAVDDSQLPKDRFSAERLKGVDSTLKIQPAELGDSAVYLCASSPRQGPPTEAFFGQGTRLTVV.

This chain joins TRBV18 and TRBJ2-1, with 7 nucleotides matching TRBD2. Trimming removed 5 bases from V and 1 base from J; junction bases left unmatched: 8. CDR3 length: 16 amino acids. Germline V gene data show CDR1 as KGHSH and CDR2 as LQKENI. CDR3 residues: CASSSLAANSYNEQFF. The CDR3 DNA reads TGTGCCAGCTCATCTCTAGCGGCTAATTCCTACAATGAGCAGTTCTTC.

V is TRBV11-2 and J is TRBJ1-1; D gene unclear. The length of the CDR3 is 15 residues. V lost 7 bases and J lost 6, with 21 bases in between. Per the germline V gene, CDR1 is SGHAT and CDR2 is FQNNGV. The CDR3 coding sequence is TGTGCCAGCACCCCAACGGAGGGCCGGGCTGCTGAAGCTTTCTTT. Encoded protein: CASTPTEGRAAEAFF.

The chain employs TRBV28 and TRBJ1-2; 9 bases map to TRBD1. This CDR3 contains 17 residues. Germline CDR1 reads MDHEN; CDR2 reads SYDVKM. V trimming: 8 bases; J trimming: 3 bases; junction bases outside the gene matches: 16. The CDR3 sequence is CASRAPGQGSLHYGYTF. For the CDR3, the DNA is TGTGCCAGCCGCGCCCCGGGACAGGGTTCCCTACACTATGGCTACACCTTC.

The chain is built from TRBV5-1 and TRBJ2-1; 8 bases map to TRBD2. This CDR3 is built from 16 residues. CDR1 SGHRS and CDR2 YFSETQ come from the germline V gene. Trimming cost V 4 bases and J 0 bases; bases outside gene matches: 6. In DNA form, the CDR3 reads TGCGCCAGCAGCCGGGAAGCGGGGGCCTCCTACAATGAGCAGTTCTTC. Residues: CASSREAGASYNEQFF. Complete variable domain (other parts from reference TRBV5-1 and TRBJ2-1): KAGVTQTPRYLIKTRGQQVTLSCSPISGHRSVSWYQQTPGQGLQFLFEYFSETQRNKGNFPGRFSGRQFSNSRSEMNVSTLELGDSALYLCASSREAGASYNEQFFGPGTRLTVL.

The DNA of the CDR3 is TGTGCCAGCAGCTCCTTAGCGGGGCCCTACAATGAGCAGTTCTTC. Its translation is CASSSLAGPYNEQFF. V gene TRBV11-2 combines with J gene TRBJ2-1; 8 nucleotides match TRBD2. The length of the CDR3 is 15 residues. Germline CDR1 reads SGHAT; CDR2 reads FQNNGV. J lost 2 bases, V lost 4 bases, and 4 bases had no gene match.

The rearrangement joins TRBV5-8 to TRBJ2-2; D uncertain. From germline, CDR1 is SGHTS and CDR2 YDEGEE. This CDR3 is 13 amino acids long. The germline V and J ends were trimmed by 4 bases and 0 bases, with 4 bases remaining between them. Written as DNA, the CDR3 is TGTGCCAGCAGCCCGGCGAACACCGGGGAGCTGTTTTTT. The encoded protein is CASSPANTGELFF.

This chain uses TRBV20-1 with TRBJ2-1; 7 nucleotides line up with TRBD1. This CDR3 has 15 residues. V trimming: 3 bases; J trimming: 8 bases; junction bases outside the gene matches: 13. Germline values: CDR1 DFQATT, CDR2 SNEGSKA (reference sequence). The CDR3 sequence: CSASQGDGRGDEQFF. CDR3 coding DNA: TGCAGTGCTAGTCAGGGGGACGGCCGCGGCGATGAGCAGTTCTTC.

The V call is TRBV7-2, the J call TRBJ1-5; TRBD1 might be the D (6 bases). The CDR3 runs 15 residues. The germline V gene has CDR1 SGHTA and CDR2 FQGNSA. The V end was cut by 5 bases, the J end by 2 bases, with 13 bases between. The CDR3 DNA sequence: TGTGCCAGCAGCATACAGGGTTCGCGCAATCAGCCCCAGCATTTT. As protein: CASSIQGSRNQPQHF.

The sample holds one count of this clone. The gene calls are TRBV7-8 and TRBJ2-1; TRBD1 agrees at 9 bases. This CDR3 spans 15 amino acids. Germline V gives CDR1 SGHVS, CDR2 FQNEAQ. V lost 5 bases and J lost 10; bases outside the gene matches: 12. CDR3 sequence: CASSPRDRVGVEQFF. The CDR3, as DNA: TGTGCCAGCAGCCCCCGGGACAGGGTGGGTGTAGAGCAGTTCTTC.

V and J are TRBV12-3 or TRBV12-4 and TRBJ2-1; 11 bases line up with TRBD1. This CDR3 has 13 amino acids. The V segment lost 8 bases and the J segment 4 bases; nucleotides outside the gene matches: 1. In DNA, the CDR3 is TGTGCCAGCGGGACAGGGGGTTACAATGAGCAGTTCTTC. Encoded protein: CASGTGGYNEQFF.

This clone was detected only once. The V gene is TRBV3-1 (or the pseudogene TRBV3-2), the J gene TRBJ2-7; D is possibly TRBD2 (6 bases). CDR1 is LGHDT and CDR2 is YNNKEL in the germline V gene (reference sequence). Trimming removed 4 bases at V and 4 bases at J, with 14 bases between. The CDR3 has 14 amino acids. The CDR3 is CASSRLAGTYEQYF. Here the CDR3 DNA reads TGTGCCAGCAGCCGCCTCGCTGGGACTTACGAGCAGTACTTC.

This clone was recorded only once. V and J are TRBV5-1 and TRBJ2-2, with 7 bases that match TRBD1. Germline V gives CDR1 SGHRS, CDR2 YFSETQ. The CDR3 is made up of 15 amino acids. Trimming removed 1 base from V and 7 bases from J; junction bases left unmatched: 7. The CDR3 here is CASSLQPGGSGELFF. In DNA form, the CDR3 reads TGCGCCAGCAGCTTGCAACCAGGGGGTAGCGGGGAGCTGTTTTTT.

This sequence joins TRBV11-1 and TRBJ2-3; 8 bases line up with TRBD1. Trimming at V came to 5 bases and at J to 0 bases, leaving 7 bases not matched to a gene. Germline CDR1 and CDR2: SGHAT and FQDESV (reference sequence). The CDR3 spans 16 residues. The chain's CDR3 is CASSAGQGRSTDTQYF. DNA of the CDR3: TGTGCCAGCAGCGCAGGACAGGGCCGTAGCACAGATACGCAGTATTTT.

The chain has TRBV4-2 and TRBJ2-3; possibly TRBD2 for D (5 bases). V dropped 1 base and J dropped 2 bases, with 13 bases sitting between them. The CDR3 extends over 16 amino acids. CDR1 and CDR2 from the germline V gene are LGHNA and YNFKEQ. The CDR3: CASSQGGRADTDTQYF. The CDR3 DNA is TGTGCCAGCAGCCAAGGCGGGCGGGCGGACACAGATACGCAGTATTTT.

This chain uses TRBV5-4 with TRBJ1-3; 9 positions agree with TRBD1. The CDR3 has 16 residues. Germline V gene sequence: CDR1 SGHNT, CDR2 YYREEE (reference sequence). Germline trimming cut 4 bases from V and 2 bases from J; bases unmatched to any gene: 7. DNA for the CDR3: TGTGCCAGCAGCCAAAGGGACAGGGACACTGGAAACACCATATATTTT. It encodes CASSQRDRDTGNTIYF.

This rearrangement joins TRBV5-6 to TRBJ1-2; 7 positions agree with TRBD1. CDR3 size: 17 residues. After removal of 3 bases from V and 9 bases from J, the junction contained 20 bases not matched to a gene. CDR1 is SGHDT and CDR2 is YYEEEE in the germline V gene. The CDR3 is CASSSTSRQGPSMSYTF. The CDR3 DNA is TGTGCCAGCAGCTCCACCTCACGACAGGGCCCCTCGATGAGCTACACCTTC.

The CDR3, as DNA: TGTGCCAGCGCTAGGGAAAGGGGGAAATATGAGCAGTTCTTC. Its translation is CASARERGKYEQFF. The chain combines TRBV7-3 with TRBJ2-1; D is perhaps TRBD1 (6 bases). The CDR3 has 14 amino acids. Between the trimmed V and J ends, which lost 8 bases and 8 bases, there was a span of 19 bases. CDR1 SGHTA and CDR2 FQGTGA come from the germline V gene. The full variable domain, completed using reference TRBV7-3 and TRBJ2-1, is GAGVSQTPSNKVTEKGKYVELRCDPISGHTALYWYRQSLGQGPEFLIYFQGTGAADDSGLPNDRFFAVRPEGSVSTLKIQRTERGDSAVYLCASARERGKYEQFFGPGTRLTVL.

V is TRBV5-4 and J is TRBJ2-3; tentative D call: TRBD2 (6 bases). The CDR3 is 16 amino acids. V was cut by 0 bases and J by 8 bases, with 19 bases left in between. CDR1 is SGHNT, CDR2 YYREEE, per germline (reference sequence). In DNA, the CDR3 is TGTGCCAGCAGCTTGGGGGGGGACCAGACAACATTTACGCAGTATTTT. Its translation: CASSLGGDQTTFTQYF.

CDR3: CASSPRNRGRDYGYTF. The CDR3 DNA follows: TGTGCCAGCTCACCACGAAACAGGGGGCGAGACTATGGCTACACCTTC. V is TRBV18 and J is TRBJ1-2; 9 nucleotides agree with TRBD1. From germline, CDR1 is KGHSH and CDR2 LQKENI. The J segment lost 3 bases and the V segment lost 1 base, leaving 6 bases of the junction unmatched. The CDR3 totals 16 residues.

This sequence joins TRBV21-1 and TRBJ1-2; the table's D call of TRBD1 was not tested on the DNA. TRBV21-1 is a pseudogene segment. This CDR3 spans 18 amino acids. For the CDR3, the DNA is TGTGCCAGCCTCCGGGACAGGGGGCGTAATACGTGGGGCTATGGCTACACCTTC. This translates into CASLRDRGRNTWGYGYTF.

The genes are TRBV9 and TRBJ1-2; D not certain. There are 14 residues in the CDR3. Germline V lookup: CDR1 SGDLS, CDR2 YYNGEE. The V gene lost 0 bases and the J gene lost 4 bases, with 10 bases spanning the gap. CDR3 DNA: TGTGCCAGCAGCGTAGGTTTTGGGAGCTATGGCTACACCTTC. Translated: CASSVGFGSYGYTF.

In nucleotides, the CDR3 is TGTGCCAGCAGCGGCAATGCAGGGGGCACTGAAGCTTTCTTT. It encodes CASSGNAGGTEAFF. The gene calls are TRBV5-6 and TRBJ1-1; 7 bases line up with TRBD1. Germline CDR1 SGHDT, CDR2 YYEEEE. Trimming cost V 4 bases and J 4 bases; bases outside gene matches: 7. There are 14 residues in the CDR3.

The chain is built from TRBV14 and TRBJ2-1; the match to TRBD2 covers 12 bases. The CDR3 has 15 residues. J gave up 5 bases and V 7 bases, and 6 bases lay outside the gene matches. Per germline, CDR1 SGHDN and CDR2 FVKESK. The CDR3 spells CASNPLAGGNNEQFF. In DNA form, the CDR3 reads TGTGCCAGCAACCCTCTAGCGGGGGGGAACAATGAGCAGTTCTTC. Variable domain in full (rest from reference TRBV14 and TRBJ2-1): EAGVTQFPSHSVIEKGQTVTLRCDPISGHDNLYWYRRVMGKEIKFLLHFVKESKQDESGMPNNRFLAERTGGTYSTLKVQPAELEDSGVYFCASNPLAGGNNEQFFGPGTRLTVL.

The CDR3 reads CASTQAGQGYSNQPQHF. CDR3 coding DNA: TGTGCCAGCACCCAAGCAGGACAGGGGTATAGCAATCAGCCCCAGCATTTT. The chain carries TRBV2 and TRBJ1-5, with 9 nucleotides matching TRBD1. CDR1 is SNHLY, CDR2 FYNNEI, per germline. The J segment lost 0 bases and the V segment lost 7 bases, leaving 10 bases of the junction unmatched. There are 17 residues in the CDR3.

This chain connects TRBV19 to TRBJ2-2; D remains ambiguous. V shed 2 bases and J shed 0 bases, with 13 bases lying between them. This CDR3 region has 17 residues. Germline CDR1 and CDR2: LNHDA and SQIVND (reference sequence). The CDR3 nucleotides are TGTGCCAGTAGTATAAACAGTATGTTCGCGAACACCGGGGAGCTGTTTTTT. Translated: CASSINSMFANTGELFF.

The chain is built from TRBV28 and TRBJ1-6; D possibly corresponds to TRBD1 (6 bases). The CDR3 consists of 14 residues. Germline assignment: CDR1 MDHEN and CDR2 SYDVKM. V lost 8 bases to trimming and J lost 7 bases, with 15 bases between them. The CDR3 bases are TGTGCCAGCGGCCAGGGGCGGCGGAATTCACCCCTCCACTTT. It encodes CASGQGRRNSPLHF.

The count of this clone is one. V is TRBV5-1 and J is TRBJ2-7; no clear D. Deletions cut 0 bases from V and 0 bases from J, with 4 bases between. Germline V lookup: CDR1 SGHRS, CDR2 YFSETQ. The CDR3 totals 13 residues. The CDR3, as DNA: TGCGCCAGCAGCTTGGACTTCTCCTACGAGCAGTACTTC. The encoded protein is CASSLDFSYEQYF.